The 14 T cell receptor beta chains listed next were all sequenced from one sample in a study of blood T cell repertoires in COVID-19. Profiled with immunoSEQ multiplex PCR; TCRdb holds only in-frame clones, not every one. The sample lists approximately 140,000 clones, more than 60% occurring once. The sample was peripheral blood. These receptors came from a man in his fifties with acute or convalescent COVID-19.

The chain recombines TRBV11-3 with TRBJ2-1; TRBD2 matches at 11 bases. CDR1 is SGHNT and CDR2 is YENEEA in the germline V gene. V was clipped by 8 bases and J by 4 bases; unmatched bases: 1. The CDR3 consists of 13 residues. CDR3 nucleotide sequence: TGTGCCAGCGGGACTAGCGGTTACAATGAGCAGTTCTTC. This sequence encodes CASGTSGYNEQFF.

The genes are TRBV19 and TRBJ2-1; D perhaps matches TRBD2 (5 bases). Between the trimmed V and J ends, which lost 3 bases and 9 bases, there was a span of 15 bases. The CDR3 sequence is 14 residues long. CDR1 and CDR2 from the germline V gene are LNHDA and SQIVND (reference sequence). The CDR3 bases are TGTGCCAGTAGTATCCGGAGGTTGGCGGGTGAGCAGTTCTTC. Its translation is CASSIRRLAGEQFF. The full variable domain, rest sourced from reference TRBV19 and TRBJ2-1, is DGGITQSPKYLFRKEGQNVTLSCEQNLNHDAMYWYRQDPGQGLRLIYYSQIVNDFQKGDIAEGYSVSREKKESFPLTVTSAQKNPTAFYLCASSIRRLAGEQFFGPGTRLTVL.

V usage is TRBV9 and J usage is TRBJ1-3, with 9 bases aligning to TRBD1. CDR1 SGDLS and CDR2 YYNGEE come from the germline V gene. The V segment lost 2 bases and the J segment 0 bases; nucleotides outside the gene matches: 12. The CDR3 totals 19 residues. As DNA, the CDR3 is TGTGCCAGCAGCGTGAGTTACACAGGACAGGGGAGCTCTGGAAACACCATATATTTT. Translation: CASSVSYTGQGSSGNTIYF.

The V and J genes are TRBV18 and TRBJ2-7; tentative D call: TRBD1 (5 bases). The length of the CDR3 is 13 residues. CDR1 and CDR2 from the germline V gene are KGHSH and LQKENI. The ends were cut back, 2 bases at V and 6 bases at J, with 11 bases in the middle. The CDR3: CASSPGQGGEQYV. The CDR3 nucleotides are TGTGCCAGCTCACCAGGTCAGGGTGGCGAGCAGTACGTC.

This clone came up once. This sequence joins TRBV18 and TRBJ2-7; D possibly corresponds to TRBD2 (6 bases). With 1 base removed from V and 4 bases from J, the gap between germline ends came to 8 bases. CDR1 and CDR2 (germline): KGHSH, LQKENI. The CDR3 is made up of 13 amino acids. CDR3 in amino acids: CASSPRAGYEQYF. The DNA of the CDR3 is TGTGCCAGCTCACCACGGGCGGGGTACGAGCAGTACTTC.

CDR3 sequence (DNA): TGTGCCAGCCGACCTTGGACAGGGGGGACTGAAGCTTTCTTT. It codes for CASRPWTGGTEAFF. This chain joins TRBV6-5 and TRBJ1-1; 10 bases fit TRBD1. The CDR3 is made up of 14 amino acids. V lost 8 bases to trimming and J lost 5 bases; unmatched junction nucleotides: 8. Germline V lookup: CDR1 MNHEY, CDR2 SVGAGI.

This chain uses TRBV12-5 with TRBJ1-5; D uncertain. The V gene's germline CDR1 is LGHNT and CDR2 FRNRAP. Trimming shortened V by 6 bases and J by 3 bases, and 15 bases separated the two germline ends. The CDR3 is 15 residues long. Here the CDR3 DNA reads TGTGCTAGTGGCTCGGGTCTCGAGGCCAATCAGCCCCAGCATTTT. It translates to CASGSGLEANQPQHF.

The rearrangement joins TRBV19 to TRBJ2-3; 8 bases align to TRBD1. Trimming at V came to 4 bases and at J to 4 bases, leaving 7 bases not matched to a gene. The V gene's germline CDR1 is LNHDA and CDR2 SQIVND (reference sequence). This CDR3 has 15 amino acids. The CDR3: CASSTRTGRADTQYF. CDR3 sequence (DNA): TGTGCCAGTAGTACCCGGACAGGGCGTGCAGATACGCAGTATTTT.

Only one count was recorded for this clone. The genes are TRBV6-5 and TRBJ2-7, with D possibly TRBD1 on 5 matching bases. V dropped 5 bases and J dropped 2 bases, with 13 bases sitting between them. There are 14 residues in the CDR3. Germline lookup yields CDR1 MNHEY and CDR2 SVGAGI. CDR3 residues: CASSLSDSPYEQYF. The CDR3 bases are TGTGCCAGCAGTCTATCCGACAGTCCCTACGAGCAGTACTTC.

This clone was seen a few times. This chain connects TRBV5-1 to TRBJ2-2; D gene uncertain. Germline V CDR1 and CDR2: SGHRS, YFSETQ. This CDR3 has 14 amino acids. With 0 bases removed from V and 1 base from J, the gap between germline ends came to 4 bases. The CDR3: CASSLVQNTGELFF. The CDR3 region has the DNA TGCGCCAGCAGCTTGGTTCAGAACACCGGGGAGCTGTTTTTT.

The rearrangement uses TRBV6-5 and TRBJ1-6; D is perhaps TRBD1 (5 bases). The CDR3 is made up of 14 amino acids. V was cut by 3 bases and J by 7 bases, with 10 bases left in between. Germline V gene sequence: CDR1 MNHEY, CDR2 SVGAGI. CDR3 sequence (DNA): TGTGCCAGCAGTTATGACAGAAACAATTCACCCCTCCACTTT. Translation: CASSYDRNNSPLHF.

The chain joins TRBV11-2 to TRBJ2-7, with D possibly being TRBD1 (6 bases). V was clipped by 5 bases and J by 3 bases, with 11 bases between them. Germline V gene sequence: CDR1 SGHAT, CDR2 FQNNGV. CDR3 length: 13 residues. The CDR3 sequence: CASSTGQLYEQYV. CDR3 DNA: TGTGCCAGCAGCACGGGACAACTCTACGAGCAGTACGTC.

The chain carries TRBV5-1 and TRBJ1-3; TRBD1 agrees at 7 bases. V lost 4 bases to trimming and J lost 4 bases; unmatched junction nucleotides: 5. The CDR3 loop spans 14 amino acids. The V gene's germline CDR1 is SGHRS and CDR2 YFSETQ. The CDR3 region has the DNA TGCGCCAGCAGCCTGACAGGGTCGGGAAACACCATATATTTT. Protein sequence: CASSLTGSGNTIYF.

The rearrangement links TRBV30 to TRBJ2-2; D uncertain. Germline V gives CDR1 GTSNPN, CDR2 SVGIG (reference sequence). V gave up 0 bases and J gave up 0 bases, with 23 bases separating them. The CDR3 sequence is 20 residues long. In nucleotides, the CDR3 is TGTGCCTGGAGTGTACTTGGATCTTACAACTACCTTCCGAACACCGGGGAGCTGTTTTTT. Its translation: CAWSVLGSYNYLPNTGELFF.